This is a list of T cell receptor beta chains from one sample in a study of metastatic and nonmetastatic thyroid tumors. TCRdb used MiXCR to call clones anew from the PCR reads. Of about 39,000 clones listed, 9% to 13% are singletons. The sample consisted of blood. These receptors were collected from a male donor with papillary thyroid cancer or a benign thyroid nodule (not recorded which). Some clones in this sample may be carry-over from other donors' samples. Each CDR3 is given with its conserved first and last residue. The D gene is left open where the match is weak. Clone size is shown for a subset of rows, as once, few, many or a class of expanded clone.

J gene: TRBJ2-7; V gene: TRBV19; D gene: NA; clone size: NA; CDR3 DNA: TGTGCCAGTAGTAGCGGGCCTCGTGAAGCGCGCGAGCAGTACTTC; CDR3 protein: CASSSGPREAREQYF
J gene: TRBJ2-7; V gene: TRBV4-3; D gene: TRBD2; clone size: NA; CDR3 DNA: TGCGCCAGCAGCCAAGACGGGGGGACTAGCGGGAGGCACGAGCAGTACTTC; CDR3 protein: CASSQDGGTSGRHEQYF
J gene: TRBJ2-3; V gene: TRBV6-4; D gene: TRBD2; clone size: many; CDR3 DNA: TGTGCCAGCAGTGAATACGGGGGGTCGACAGATACGCAGTATTTT; CDR3 protein: CASSEYGGSTDTQYF
J gene: TRBJ2-5; V gene: TRBV20-1; D gene: NA; clone size: many; CDR3 DNA: TGCAGTGCTAGAGATTTTGCGGGATCCAACCAGGAGACCCAGTACTTC; CDR3 protein: CSARDFAGSNQETQYF
J gene: TRBJ1-5; V gene: TRBV30; D gene: NA; clone size: NA; CDR3 DNA: TGTGCCTGGAGTGAGGGCAATCAGCCCCAGCATTTT; CDR3 protein: CAWSEGNQPQHF
J gene: TRBJ2-5; V gene: TRBV5-1; D gene: NA; clone size: many; CDR3 DNA: TGCGCCAGCAGCTTGGAGGCCAGGGAGACCCAGTACTTC; CDR3 protein: CASSLEARETQYF
J gene: TRBJ1-4; V gene: TRBV5-6; D gene: NA; clone size: many; CDR3 DNA: TGTGCCAGCAGCTCTTTACAGGCGCGTAATGAAAAACTGTTTTTT; CDR3 protein: CASSSLQARNEKLFF
J gene: TRBJ2-7; V gene: TRBV3-1; D gene: TRBD2; clone size: NA; CDR3 DNA: TGTGCCAGCAGTCCTCTAGCGGACACCTACGAACAGTACTTC; CDR3 protein: CASSPLADTYEQYF
J gene: TRBJ1-1; V gene: TRBV30; D gene: TRBD1; clone size: many; CDR3 DNA: TGTGCCTGTCAGGGGGCGGGGAACACTGAAGCTTTCTTT; CDR3 protein: CACQGAGNTEAFF
J gene: TRBJ1-2; V gene: TRBV3-1; D gene: NA; clone size: many; CDR3 DNA: TGTGCCAGCAGCCAAGGCGCCGGGTACTATGGCTACACCTTC; CDR3 protein: CASSQGAGYYGYTF
J gene: TRBJ2-3; V gene: TRBV10-3; D gene: NA; clone size: many; CDR3 DNA: TGTGCCATCAGGCCGGGACTCCGCACAGATACGCAGTATTTT; CDR3 protein: CAIRPGLRTDTQYF
J gene: TRBJ2-3; V gene: TRBV28; D gene: NA; clone size: many; CDR3 DNA: TGTGCCAGCAATGGTCGGGGGAAGGGGACAGATACGCAGTATTTT; CDR3 protein: CASNGRGKGTDTQYF
J gene: TRBJ2-7; V gene: TRBV19; D gene: TRBD1; clone size: NA; CDR3 DNA: TGTGCCAGTAGTCCGTGGGGACAGGTCTCCTACGAGCAGTACTTC; CDR3 protein: CASSPWGQVSYEQYF
J gene: TRBJ2-3; V gene: TRBV28; D gene: TRBD2; clone size: many; CDR3 DNA: TGTGCCAGCCTGGCGGGAGGTACAGATACGCAGTATTTT; CDR3 protein: CASLAGGTDTQYF
J gene: TRBJ1-1; V gene: TRBV4-1; D gene: TRBD1; clone size: NA; CDR3 DNA: TGCGCCAGCAGTAGACTCCAGGGGGTTGAAGCTTTCTTT; CDR3 protein: CASSRLQGVEAFF
J gene: TRBJ1-3; V gene: TRBV20-1; D gene: NA; clone size: many; CDR3 DNA: TGCAGTGCTAGAGGGGACACCATCTCTGGAAACACCATATATTTT; CDR3 protein: CSARGDTISGNTIYF
J gene: TRBJ2-7; V gene: TRBV4-3; D gene: TRBD1; clone size: many; CDR3 DNA: TGCGCCAGCAGCCGTAGAGGGACAGGGGGTGCCCCCTACGAGCAGTACTTC; CDR3 protein: CASSRRGTGGAPYEQYF
J gene: TRBJ2-7; V gene: TRBV10-1; D gene: NA; clone size: many; CDR3 DNA: TGCGCCAGCAGTCCTAAAGGGGACATCTACGAGCAGTACTTC; CDR3 protein: CASSPKGDIYEQYF
J gene: TRBJ2-2; V gene: TRBV25-1; D gene: TRBD1; clone size: many; CDR3 DNA: TGTGCCAGCAGTGGATGGCCCACAGGGGTGGAGGGGGAGCTGTTTTTT; CDR3 protein: CASSGWPTGVEGELFF
J gene: TRBJ2-7; V gene: TRBV4-2; D gene: NA; clone size: NA; CDR3 DNA: TGTGCCAGCAGCCAAGTTGGACAAACTTACGAGCAGTACTTC; CDR3 protein: CASSQVGQTYEQYF
J gene: TRBJ1-3; V gene: TRBV6-2/TRBV6-3; D gene: NA; clone size: many; CDR3 DNA: TGTGCCAGCAGTCCCGGGACACAACCTGGAAACACCATATATTTT; CDR3 protein: CASSPGTQPGNTIYF
J gene: TRBJ1-2; V gene: TRBV30; D gene: TRBD1; clone size: many; CDR3 DNA: TGTGCCTGGAGTCCACAGGGGTATGGCTACACCTTC; CDR3 protein: CAWSPQGYGYTF
J gene: TRBJ2-7; V gene: TRBV20-1; D gene: TRBD2; clone size: NA; CDR3 DNA: TGCAGTGCTAGGGATCCTAGCGGGAGGGCCTACGAGCAGTACTTC; CDR3 protein: CSARDPSGRAYEQYF
J gene: TRBJ2-1; V gene: TRBV6-2/TRBV6-3; D gene: TRBD1; clone size: many; CDR3 DNA: TGTGCCAGCAGTAACAGGGGGGCCCACAATGAGCAGTTCTTC; CDR3 protein: CASSNRGAHNEQFF
J gene: TRBJ2-7; V gene: TRBV5-1; D gene: TRBD1; clone size: many; CDR3 DNA: TGCGCCAGCAGCGGGACAGCTTACTACGAGCAGTACTTC; CDR3 protein: CASSGTAYYEQYF
J gene: TRBJ1-1; V gene: TRBV30; D gene: NA; clone size: many; CDR3 DNA: TGTGCCTGGAGTGTCGGGCACACGAACACTGAAGCTTTCTTT; CDR3 protein: CAWSVGHTNTEAFF
J gene: TRBJ1-5; V gene: TRBV11-2; D gene: NA; clone size: NA; CDR3 DNA: TGTGCCAGCAGCAAGATGGCCGATGCTAGCAATCAGCCCCAGCATTTT; CDR3 protein: CASSKMADASNQPQHF
J gene: TRBJ1-4; V gene: TRBV9; D gene: NA; clone size: many; CDR3 DNA: TGTGCCAGCAGCGAGACCGGGACAAGAAATGAAAAACTGTTTTTT; CDR3 protein: CASSETGTRNEKLFF
J gene: TRBJ2-3; V gene: TRBV5-1; D gene: TRBD2; clone size: many; CDR3 DNA: TGCGCCAGCAGCGCAATAGCGGGAGAAAGCACAGATACGCAGTATTTT; CDR3 protein: CASSAIAGESTDTQYF
J gene: TRBJ2-7; V gene: TRBV11-2; D gene: TRBD1; clone size: many; CDR3 DNA: TGTGCCAGCAGCTTGGGACAGGGGCGCGAGCAGTACTTC; CDR3 protein: CASSLGQGREQYF
J gene: TRBJ2-7; V gene: TRBV19; D gene: TRBD2; clone size: many; CDR3 DNA: TGTGCCAGTAGTATAAGGACTGGCGGGAGGGCCCACGAGCAGTACTTC; CDR3 protein: CASSIRTGGRAHEQYF
J gene: TRBJ1-5; V gene: TRBV19; D gene: NA; clone size: many; CDR3 DNA: TGTGCCAGTAGTATCTGGGGTGGCAATCAGCCCCAGCATTTT; CDR3 protein: CASSIWGGNQPQHF
J gene: TRBJ2-1; V gene: TRBV29-1; D gene: NA; clone size: many; CDR3 DNA: TGCAGCGCCGCCGGACCGCAGAGAGGGAATGAGCAGTTCTTC; CDR3 protein: CSAAGPQRGNEQFF
J gene: TRBJ2-2; V gene: TRBV6-4; D gene: NA; clone size: medium-sized; CDR3 DNA: TGTGCCAGCAGCGCCGGGGGTACCACCGGGGAGCTGTTTTTT; CDR3 protein: CASSAGGTTGELFF
J gene: TRBJ2-1; V gene: TRBV4-1; D gene: NA; clone size: few; CDR3 DNA: TGCGCCAGCAGCCAAGATAGCTACGGGCAGGGGTCCTACAATGAGCAGTTCTTC; CDR3 protein: CASSQDSYGQGSYNEQFF
J gene: TRBJ1-2; V gene: TRBV6-4; D gene: NA; clone size: many; CDR3 DNA: TGTGCCAGCAGTGACCCGACCCAGGGCGGCTACACCTTC; CDR3 protein: CASSDPTQGGYTF
J gene: TRBJ2-7; V gene: TRBV6-4; D gene: NA; clone size: medium-sized; CDR3 DNA: TGTGCCAGCAGTACAGCCGGGACTCCGACCTACGAGCAGTACTTC; CDR3 protein: CASSTAGTPTYEQYF
J gene: TRBJ2-7; V gene: TRBV6-2/TRBV6-3; D gene: TRBD2; clone size: few; CDR3 DNA: TGTGCCACCAAAAGCGGGAGTCTAGGCGAGCAGTACTTC; CDR3 protein: CATKSGSLGEQYF
J gene: TRBJ1-5; V gene: TRBV29-1; D gene: TRBD1; clone size: many; CDR3 DNA: TGCAGCGCTGGGGGACAGGGTAATCAGCCCCAGCATTTT; CDR3 protein: CSAGGQGNQPQHF
J gene: TRBJ2-1; V gene: TRBV7-2; D gene: NA; clone size: many; CDR3 DNA: TGTGCCAGCAGCATAGCTGATGAGCAGTTCTTC; CDR3 protein: CASSIADEQFF
J gene: TRBJ1-2; V gene: TRBV19; D gene: TRBD1; clone size: few; CDR3 DNA: TGTGCCAGTACCTCATGGGCGACAGGGAGTTATGGCTACACCTTC; CDR3 protein: CASTSWATGSYGYTF
J gene: TRBJ1-4; V gene: TRBV9; D gene: NA; clone size: many; CDR3 DNA: TGTGCCAGCAGCGTAGATTCCCCCAGCCTGAATGAAAAACTGTTTTTT; CDR3 protein: CASSVDSPSLNEKLFF
J gene: TRBJ2-1; V gene: TRBV4-3; D gene: NA; clone size: many; CDR3 DNA: TGCGCCAGCAGCCATTGGGACTACAATGAGCAGTTCTTC; CDR3 protein: CASSHWDYNEQFF
J gene: TRBJ2-3; V gene: TRBV10-3; D gene: TRBD2; clone size: few; CDR3 DNA: TGTGCCATCAGTGGGGAGCGGGAGACAGATACGCAGTATTTT; CDR3 protein: CAISGERETDTQYF
J gene: TRBJ2-1; V gene: TRBV4-1; D gene: TRBD2; clone size: many; CDR3 DNA: TGCGCCAGCAGAAGCTATCTAGCGGGTGACAATGAGCAGTTCTTC; CDR3 protein: CASRSYLAGDNEQFF
J gene: TRBJ2-3; V gene: TRBV6-1; D gene: NA; clone size: many; CDR3 DNA: TGTGCCAGCCACCCTGGAAGCACAGATACGCAGTATTTT; CDR3 protein: CASHPGSTDTQYF
J gene: TRBJ2-7; V gene: TRBV5-5; D gene: NA; clone size: many; CDR3 DNA: TGTGCCAGCAGCTTGGGAACACAGCTCTACGAGCAGTACTTC; CDR3 protein: CASSLGTQLYEQYF
J gene: TRBJ2-5; V gene: TRBV28; D gene: NA; clone size: many; CDR3 DNA: TGTGCCAGCATCTCGCCAGGAGAGGACGAGACCCAGTACTTC; CDR3 protein: CASISPGEDETQYF
J gene: TRBJ2-3; V gene: TRBV7-2; D gene: TRBD2; clone size: many; CDR3 DNA: TGTGCCAGCAGCTTGCTAGCGGGAGGGCTGGATACGCAGTATTTT; CDR3 protein: CASSLLAGGLDTQYF
J gene: TRBJ2-7; V gene: TRBV27; D gene: NA; clone size: medium-sized; CDR3 DNA: TGTGCCAGCAGTTTAGTAGGGAACGAGCAGTACTTC; CDR3 protein: CASSLVGNEQYF
J gene: TRBJ2-2; V gene: TRBV2; D gene: TRBD2; clone size: many; CDR3 DNA: TGTGCCAGCAGTGGACTAGCGGGAGATCAAACCGGGGAGCTGTTTTTT; CDR3 protein: CASSGLAGDQTGELFF
J gene: TRBJ2-3; V gene: TRBV20-1; D gene: NA; clone size: many; CDR3 DNA: TGCAGTGCGCCCTTTGAGACCGATACGCAGTATTTT; CDR3 protein: CSAPFETDTQYF
J gene: TRBJ2-2; V gene: TRBV10-1; D gene: NA; clone size: many; CDR3 DNA: TGCGCCAGCAGTGAGTTTGGGGCCACCGGGGAGCTGTTTTTT; CDR3 protein: CASSEFGATGELFF
J gene: TRBJ2-7; V gene: TRBV27; D gene: TRBD1; clone size: NA; CDR3 DNA: TGTGCCAGCAGCCGGACAGGACTTATCTACGAGCAGTACTTC; CDR3 protein: CASSRTGLIYEQYF
J gene: TRBJ2-1; V gene: TRBV7-3; D gene: TRBD2; clone size: many; CDR3 DNA: TGTGCCAGCAGCCCGCCACCCCTAGCGGGGCCCTACAATGAGCAGTTCTTC; CDR3 protein: CASSPPPLAGPYNEQFF